This TCR beta chain was found in a study of T cell responses to AZD1222 COVID-19 vaccine. Notes on the study in general: Spike-specific TCR breadth and depth were elevated following two AZD1222 doses. Without day 14 samples, only post-peak T cell repertoires were studied.

The protocol was immunoSEQ multiplex PCR, while the TCRdb copy is restricted to in-frame clones and leaves out a portion. The repertoire holds about 60,000 clones, with 75% to 90% as singletons. Of note for this clone: The antigen remains unidentified.

Germline CDR1 is SGHRS and CDR2 is YFSETQ. This CDR3 has 12 residues. The V end was cut by 2 bases, the J end by 4 bases, with 7 bases between. The clonotype was recovered from an adult in good health. This chain uses TRBV5-1 with TRBJ2-7; D is uncertain. The sample here was peripheral blood, taken on day 0 of MenACWY control vaccination. CDR3 in amino acids: CASSLMGYEQYF. CDR3 nucleotides: TGCGCCAGCAGCTTAATGGGTTACGAGCAGTACTTC.